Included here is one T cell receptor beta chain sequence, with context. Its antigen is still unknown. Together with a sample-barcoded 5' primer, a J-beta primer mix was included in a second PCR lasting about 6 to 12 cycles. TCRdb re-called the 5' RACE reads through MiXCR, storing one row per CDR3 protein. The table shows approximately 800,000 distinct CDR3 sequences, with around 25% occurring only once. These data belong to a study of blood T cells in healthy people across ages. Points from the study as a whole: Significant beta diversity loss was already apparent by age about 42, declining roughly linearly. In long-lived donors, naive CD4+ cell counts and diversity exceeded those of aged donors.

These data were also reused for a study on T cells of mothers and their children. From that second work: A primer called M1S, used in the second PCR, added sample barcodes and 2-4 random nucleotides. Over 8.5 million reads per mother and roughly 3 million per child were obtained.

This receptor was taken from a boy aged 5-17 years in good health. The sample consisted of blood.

CDR3 coding DNA: TGTGCCACGACCAGGGGCGACAGGGGCCGATGGGGGCCCCAGCATTTT. Its protein is CATTRGDRGRWGPQHF. This rearrangement joins TRBV10-3 to TRBJ1-5; 8 nucleotides line up with TRBD1. The length of the CDR3 is 16 residues. Germline V CDR1 and CDR2: ENHRY, SYGVKD. V gave up 10 bases and J gave up 9 bases; unmatched junction bases: 20.